These T cell receptor beta chains were read from a single sample in a study of T cell responses to AZD1222 COVID-19 vaccine. Some clones are missing from TCRdb's copy, which holds only in-frame ones; the method was immunoSEQ multiplex PCR. Found here are over 100,000 clones, about nine tenths of them singletons; the top ten hold 2.5% to 4%. This material consisted of peripheral blood, taken 28 days after the second dose of the MenACWY control vaccine. These receptors were collected from an adult who received the MenACWY meningococcal vaccine as a control. Both conserved end residues are part of each CDR3. D genes are given only for firm matches. Clone sizes are given selectively: once, few, many, or a class where the clone is expanded.

size: -
J: TRBJ2-5
D: TRBD2
V: TRBV13
DNA: TGTGCCAGCAGCGGGGAGGGACGGACATCCGTACGGACCCAGTACTTC
CDR3: CASSGEGRTSVRTQYF

size: -
J: TRBJ1-2
D: -
V: TRBV28
DNA: TGTGCCAGCAAGACCCCTGCATCCTACTATGGCTACACCTTC
CDR3: CASKTPASYYGYTF

size: once
J: TRBJ1-2
D: -
V: TRBV7-2
DNA: TGTGCCAGCAGCTTAGGGCAGGGAACTAACTATGGCTACACCTTC
CDR3: CASSLGQGTNYGYTF

size: once
J: TRBJ1-2
D: -
V: TRBV18
DNA: TGTGCCAGCTCACCAGGGGCTGCTAACTATGGCTACACCTTC
CDR3: CASSPGAANYGYTF

size: -
J: TRBJ2-1
D: TRBD2
V: TRBV24-1
DNA: TGTGCCACCAGTTCATTCGGGACTAGCGGGGGGTCCTACAATGAGCAGTTCTTC
CDR3: CATSSFGTSGGSYNEQFF

size: -
J: TRBJ2-7
D: -
V: TRBV28
DNA: TGTGCCAGCAGTTTAACGGTTGGGTGGGAGCAGTACTTC
CDR3: CASSLTVGWEQYF

size: -
J: TRBJ1-5
D: -
V: TRBV2
DNA: TGTGCCAGCAGTCGGACCGACCGGGCCCAGCATTTT
CDR3: CASSRTDRAQHF

size: -
J: TRBJ2-7
D: -
V: TRBV7-9
DNA: TGTGCCAGCCAGGGGCCTCCCTCCTACGAGCAGTACTTC
CDR3: CASQGPPSYEQYF

size: -
J: TRBJ1-6
D: -
V: TRBV28
DNA: TGTGCCAGCAGTTTCAGAAGTGGTCAGTTAAATTCACCCCTCCACTTT
CDR3: CASSFRSGQLNSPLHF

size: -
J: TRBJ2-1
D: -
V: TRBV7-2
DNA: TGTGCCAGCAGCTCACCGGACAATGAGCAGTTCTTC
CDR3: CASSSPDNEQFF

size: -
J: TRBJ1-2
D: TRBD1
V: TRBV11-2
DNA: TGTGCCAGCAGCCCCGACAGGGCTGGCTACACCTTC
CDR3: CASSPDRAGYTF

size: -
J: TRBJ1-1
D: -
V: TRBV3-1/TRBV3-2
DNA: TGTGCCAGCAGCCAGGTGAAGAACACTGAAGCTTTCTTT
CDR3: CASSQVKNTEAFF

size: once
J: TRBJ2-7
D: -
V: TRBV4-2
DNA: TGTGCCAGCAGCCAAGATATGGCAGGAAGCTCCTACGAGCAGTACTTC
CDR3: CASSQDMAGSSYEQYF

size: -
J: TRBJ1-6
D: TRBD1
V: TRBV30
DNA: TGTGCCTGGACCGGACAGGACTACTATAATTCACCCCTCCACTTT
CDR3: CAWTGQDYYNSPLHF

size: -
J: TRBJ2-1
D: TRBD2
V: TRBV7-8
DNA: TGTGCCCGCGGGCGGGGGGGGAACTACAATGAGCAGTTCTTC
CDR3: CARGRGGNYNEQFF

size: -
J: TRBJ1-4
D: TRBD1
V: TRBV28
DNA: TGTGCCAGCATTGGACAGGGGGCGCATGTAAAACTGTTTTTT
CDR3: CASIGQGAHVKLFF

size: -
J: TRBJ1-1
D: TRBD1
V: TRBV5-6
DNA: TGTGCCAGCAGCTTGGTCCAGGGGGAAAACACTGAAGCTTTCTTT
CDR3: CASSLVQGENTEAFF

size: many
J: TRBJ2-2
D: -
V: TRBV7-2
DNA: TGTGCCAGCCAACTGACCAGGGGACGCACCGGGGAGCTGTTTTTT
CDR3: CASQLTRGRTGELFF

size: -
J: TRBJ1-6
D: TRBD1
V: TRBV11-2
DNA: TGTGCCAGCAGCACCAAACCGGGACAGGGGGCGCGTAATTCACCCCTCCACTTT
CDR3: CASSTKPGQGARNSPLHF

size: -
J: TRBJ1-2
D: -
V: TRBV9
DNA: TGTGCCAGCAGCGTAGGATTTCGGCAGGCCTATGGCTACACCTTC
CDR3: CASSVGFRQAYGYTF

size: -
J: TRBJ2-7
D: TRBD1
V: TRBV5-1
DNA: TGCGCCAGCAGCGTAAACAGGGGAGCCTACGAGCAGTACTTC
CDR3: CASSVNRGAYEQYF

size: once
J: TRBJ1-2
D: -
V: TRBV7-2
DNA: TGTGCCAGCAGCTTAGGTGGATTAGGGGGGAACTATGGCTACACCTTC
CDR3: CASSLGGLGGNYGYTF

size: once
J: TRBJ2-7
D: -
V: TRBV6-6
DNA: TGTGCCAGCAGTTACCCCGGGACACCTGGGGGCTACGAGCAGTACTTC
CDR3: CASSYPGTPGGYEQYF

size: -
J: TRBJ1-2
D: -
V: TRBV4-3
DNA: TGCGCCAGCAGCCAACAGAAGGGTTGGGGCTACACCTTC
CDR3: CASSQQKGWGYTF

size: -
J: TRBJ1-2
D: -
V: TRBV11-2
DNA: TGTGCCAGCAGCTTAGATCGCTTGGGCTATGGCTACACCTTC
CDR3: CASSLDRLGYGYTF

size: -
J: TRBJ1-5
D: TRBD1
V: TRBV7-8
DNA: TGTGCCAGCAGCCCATTTACAGGGGATCAGCCCCAGCATTTT
CDR3: CASSPFTGDQPQHF

size: -
J: TRBJ2-7
D: TRBD1
V: TRBV4-1
DNA: TGCGCCAGCAGCCAAGCGGGACAGCAATACGAGCAGTACTTC
CDR3: CASSQAGQQYEQYF

size: -
J: TRBJ1-1
D: -
V: TRBV19
DNA: TGTGCCATCCACCCCGGGGGCATGAGGACTGAAGCTTTCTTT
CDR3: CAIHPGGMRTEAFF

size: -
J: TRBJ1-6
D: TRBD1
V: TRBV9
DNA: TGTGCCAGCAGCCCAGGACAGGGACCCTCACCCCTCCACTTT
CDR3: CASSPGQGPSPLHF

size: -
J: TRBJ2-2
D: TRBD2
V: TRBV19
DNA: TGTGCCAGTAGTTTATATCGCGGGGGGGCTAGGACCGGGGAGCTGTTTTTT
CDR3: CASSLYRGGARTGELFF